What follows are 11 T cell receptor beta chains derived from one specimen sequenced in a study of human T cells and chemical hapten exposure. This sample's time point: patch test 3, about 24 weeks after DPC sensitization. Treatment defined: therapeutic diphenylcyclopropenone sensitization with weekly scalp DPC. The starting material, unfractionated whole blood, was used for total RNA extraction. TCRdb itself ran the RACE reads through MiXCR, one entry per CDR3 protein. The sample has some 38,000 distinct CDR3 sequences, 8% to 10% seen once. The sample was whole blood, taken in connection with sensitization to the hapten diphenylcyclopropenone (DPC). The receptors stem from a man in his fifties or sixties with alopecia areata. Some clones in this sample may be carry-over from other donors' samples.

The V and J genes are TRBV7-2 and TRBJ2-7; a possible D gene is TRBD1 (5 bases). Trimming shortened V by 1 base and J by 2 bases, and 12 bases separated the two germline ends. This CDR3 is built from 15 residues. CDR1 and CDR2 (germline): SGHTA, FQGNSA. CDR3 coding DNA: TGTGCCAGCAGCTTAGTCGCCCAGGGCCCCTACGAGCAGTACTTC. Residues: CASSLVAQGPYEQYF.

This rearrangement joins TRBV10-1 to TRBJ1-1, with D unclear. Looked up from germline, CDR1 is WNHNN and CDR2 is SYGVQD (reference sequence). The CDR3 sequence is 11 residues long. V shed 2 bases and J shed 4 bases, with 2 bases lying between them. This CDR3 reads CASSEATEAFF. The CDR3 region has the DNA TGCGCCAGCAGTGAGGCCACTGAAGCTTTCTTT.

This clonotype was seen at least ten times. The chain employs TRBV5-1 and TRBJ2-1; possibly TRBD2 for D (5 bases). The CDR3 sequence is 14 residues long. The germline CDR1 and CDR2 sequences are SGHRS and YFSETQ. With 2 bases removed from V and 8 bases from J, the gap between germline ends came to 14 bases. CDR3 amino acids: CASSFRGFGDEQFF. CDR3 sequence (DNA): TGCGCCAGCAGCTTTCGAGGGTTTGGGGATGAGCAGTTCTTC.

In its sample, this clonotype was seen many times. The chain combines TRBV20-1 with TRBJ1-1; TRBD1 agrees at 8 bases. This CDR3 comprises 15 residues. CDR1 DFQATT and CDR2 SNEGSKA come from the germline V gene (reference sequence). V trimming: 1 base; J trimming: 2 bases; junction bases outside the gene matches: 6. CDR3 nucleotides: TGCAGTGCTAGAGGGAAGGACAGGGTCAACACTGAAGCTTTCTTT. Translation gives CSARGKDRVNTEAFF.

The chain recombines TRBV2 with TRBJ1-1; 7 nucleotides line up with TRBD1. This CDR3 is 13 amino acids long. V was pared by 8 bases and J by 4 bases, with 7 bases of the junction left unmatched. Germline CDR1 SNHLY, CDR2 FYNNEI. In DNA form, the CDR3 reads TGTGCCAGCGGCCAGGGGGAAGGCACTGAAGCTTTCTTT. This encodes CASGQGEGTEAFF.

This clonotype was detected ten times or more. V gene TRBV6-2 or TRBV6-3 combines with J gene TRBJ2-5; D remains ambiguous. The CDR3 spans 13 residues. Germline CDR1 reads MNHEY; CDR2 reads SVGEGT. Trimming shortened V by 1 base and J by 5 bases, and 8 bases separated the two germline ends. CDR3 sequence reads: CASSYWQGETQYF. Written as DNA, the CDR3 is TGTGCCAGCAGTTACTGGCAAGGGGAGACCCAGTACTTC.

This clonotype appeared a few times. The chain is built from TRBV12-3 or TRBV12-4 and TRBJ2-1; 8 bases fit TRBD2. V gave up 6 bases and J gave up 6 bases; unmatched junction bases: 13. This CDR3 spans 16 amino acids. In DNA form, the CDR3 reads TGTGCCAGCAGGCAGATGAGGACTAGCCATAGCAATGAGCAGTTCTTC. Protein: CASRQMRTSHSNEQFF.

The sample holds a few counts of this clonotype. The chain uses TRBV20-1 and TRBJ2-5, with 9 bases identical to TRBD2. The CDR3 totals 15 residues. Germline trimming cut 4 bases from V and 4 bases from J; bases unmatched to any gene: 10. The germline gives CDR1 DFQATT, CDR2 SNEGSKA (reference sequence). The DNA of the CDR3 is TGCAGTGCTACGGGGCGGGAGGGTGTAAGAGAGACCCAGTACTTC. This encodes CSATGREGVRETQYF.

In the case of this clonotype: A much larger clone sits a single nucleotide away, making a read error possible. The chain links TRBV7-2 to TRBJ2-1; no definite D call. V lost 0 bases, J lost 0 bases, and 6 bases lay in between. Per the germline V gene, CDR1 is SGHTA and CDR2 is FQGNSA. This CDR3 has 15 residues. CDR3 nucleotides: TGTGCCAGCAGCTTAGCGGCTATCTCCTACAATGAGCAGTTCTTC. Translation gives CASSLAAISYNEQFF.

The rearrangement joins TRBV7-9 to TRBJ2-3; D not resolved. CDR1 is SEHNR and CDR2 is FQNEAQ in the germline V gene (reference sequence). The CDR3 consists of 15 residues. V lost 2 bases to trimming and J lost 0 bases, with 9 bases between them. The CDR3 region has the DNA TGTGCCAGCAGCTTATCCGTCGTGAGCACAGATACGCAGTATTTT. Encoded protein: CASSLSVVSTDTQYF.

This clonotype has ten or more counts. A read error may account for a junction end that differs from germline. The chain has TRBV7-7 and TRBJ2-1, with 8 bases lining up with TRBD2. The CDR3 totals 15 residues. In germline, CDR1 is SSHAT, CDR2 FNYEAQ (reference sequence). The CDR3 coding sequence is TGTGCTAGCAGCCCAAGCGGGGGCGCCTACAATGAGCAGTTCTTC. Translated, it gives CASSPSGGAYNEQFF.